The count of the clone carrying this T cell receptor (beta chain) is one. The sample originates from a study of blood T cell repertoires in COVID-19. Study background: Samples taken during acute and convalescent COVID-19 were collected in the United States, Italy and Spain.

The Seattle site enrolled patients during active infection and followed them longitudinally. Assay: immunoSEQ multiplex PCR; the TCRdb copy retains only in-frame clones and omits some. Here the sample spans roughly 300,000 clones, around 85% being singletons. Germline CDR1 reads SEHNR; CDR2 reads FQNEAQ (reference sequence). Between the trimmed V and J ends, which lost 1 base and 8 bases, there was a span of 8 bases. The CDR3 is made up of 12 amino acids. Source material: peripheral blood. The TCR sequence derives from a woman younger than 45 with COVID-19, enrolled during active disease. V usage is TRBV7-9 and J usage is TRBJ1-1; D ambiguous. CDR3 sequence: CASSLVPEEAFF. In DNA, the CDR3 is TGTGCCAGCAGCTTAGTTCCAGAAGAAGCTTTCTTT. Variable domain in full (rest from reference TRBV7-9 and TRBJ1-1): DTGVSQNPRHKITKRGQNVTFRCDPISEHNRLYWYRQTLGQGPEFLTYFQNEAQLEKSRLLSDRFSAERPKGSFSTLEIQRTEQGDSAMYLCASSLVPEEAFFGQGTRLTVV.